In this sample, the clone carrying this T cell receptor beta chain turned up a few times. Its target is not known. This CDR3 has 13 residues. CDR1 and CDR2 from the germline V gene are SGHTA and FQGNSA. V dropped 1 base and J dropped 2 bases, with 6 bases sitting between them. These data belong to a study of T cell repertoires in cytomegalovirus infection. Study as a whole: Evidence of both CMV infection and a matching HLA type came from public TCR beta signatures.

Points from the study as a whole: Dominant in the ex vivo response were TCR beta clonotypes restricted by HLA-C and specific for CMV. Carriers of CMV and the relevant HLA type were discriminated by public TCR beta frequency.

TCRdb called the reads again in MiXCR, with one record for every CDR3 protein. Among approximately 290,000 distinct CDR3 sequences listed, roughly 25% were seen once. The TCR originated in a human donor in good health (CMV status not recorded). Some clones in this sample may be carry-over from other donors' samples. The sequencing sample was made of PBMCs. The chain has TRBV7-2 and TRBJ2-7; D perhaps matches TRBD1 (5 bases). CDR3 sequence: CASSLVQAYEQYF. The CDR3 coding sequence is TGTGCCAGCAGCTTAGTACAGGCCTACGAGCAGTACTTC.